This T cell receptor beta chain was captured by sequencing in a study of T-cell memory formation after mild COVID-19. Study-wide results and limits: Whereas later expanders leaned CD4+, clones contracting day 15 to 85 showed a balanced CD4/CD8 makeup.

TCRdb reprocessed the 5' RACE reads via MiXCR and lists one record per CDR3 protein. The data hold almost 550,000 distinct CDR3 sequences, with about a fifth observed a single time. Germline CDR1 is DFQATT and CDR2 is SNEGSKA (reference sequence). The CDR3 spans 12 residues. Trimming took off 2 bases at V and 5 bases at J, with 10 bases between the two ends. This clonotype was detected a few times. The antigen remains unidentified. The rearrangement joins TRBV20-1 to TRBJ2-7, with no clear D. The sequenced sample was PBMCs or a T cell subset sorted from them (not recorded which). This receptor was obtained from an adult woman who had mild COVID-19 (a few samples of this study predate the infection). Cell type and time point are not known. DNA of the CDR3: TGCAGTGCTAGATCAGCTCTGAACGAGCAGTACTTC. Its protein product is CSARSALNEQYF.